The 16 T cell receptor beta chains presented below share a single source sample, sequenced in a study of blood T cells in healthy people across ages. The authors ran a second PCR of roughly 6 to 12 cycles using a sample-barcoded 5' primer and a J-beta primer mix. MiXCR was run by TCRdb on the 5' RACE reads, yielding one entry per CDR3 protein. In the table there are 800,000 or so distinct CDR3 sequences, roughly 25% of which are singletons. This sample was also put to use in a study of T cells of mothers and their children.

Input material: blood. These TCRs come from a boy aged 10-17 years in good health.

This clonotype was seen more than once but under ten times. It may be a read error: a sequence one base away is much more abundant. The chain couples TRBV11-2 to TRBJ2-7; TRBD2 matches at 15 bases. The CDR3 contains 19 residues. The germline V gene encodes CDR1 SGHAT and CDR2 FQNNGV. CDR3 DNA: TGTGCCAGCAGCTTAGTAGGGACTAGCGGGGGGTCGAGCTCCTACGAGCAGTGCTTC. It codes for CASSLVGTSGGSSSYEQCF.

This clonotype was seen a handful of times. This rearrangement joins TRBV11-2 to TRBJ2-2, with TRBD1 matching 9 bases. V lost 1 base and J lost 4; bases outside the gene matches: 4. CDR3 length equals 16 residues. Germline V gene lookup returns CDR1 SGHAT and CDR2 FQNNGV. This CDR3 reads CASSLGTGAGTGELFF. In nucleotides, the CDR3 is TGTGCCAGCAGCTTAGGGACAGGGGCCGGCACCGGGGAGCTGTTTTTT.

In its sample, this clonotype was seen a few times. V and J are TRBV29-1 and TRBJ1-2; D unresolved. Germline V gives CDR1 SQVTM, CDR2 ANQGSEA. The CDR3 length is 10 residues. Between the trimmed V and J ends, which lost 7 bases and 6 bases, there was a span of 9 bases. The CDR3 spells CSGGQDGYTF. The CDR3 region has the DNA TGCAGCGGGGGTCAGGATGGCTACACCTTC. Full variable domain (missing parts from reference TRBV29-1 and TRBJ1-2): SAVISQKPSRDICQRGTSLTIQCQVDSQVTMMFWYRQQPGQSLTLIATANQGSEATYESGFVIDKFPISRPNLTFSTLTVSNMSPEDSSIYLCSGGQDGYTFGSGTRLTVV.

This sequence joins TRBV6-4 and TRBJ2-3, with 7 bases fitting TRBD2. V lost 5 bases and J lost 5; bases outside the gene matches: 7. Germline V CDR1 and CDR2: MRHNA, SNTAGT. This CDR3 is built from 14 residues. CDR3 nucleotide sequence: TGTGCCAGCAGTTCTAGCGGCGAAAGAGATACGCAGTATTTT. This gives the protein CASSSSGERDTQYF.

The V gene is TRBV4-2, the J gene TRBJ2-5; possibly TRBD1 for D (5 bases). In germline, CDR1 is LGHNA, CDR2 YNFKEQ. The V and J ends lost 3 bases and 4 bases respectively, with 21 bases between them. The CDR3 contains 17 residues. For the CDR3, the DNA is TGTGCCAGCAGCCACCCCTTTAGGGGTTCATTAGCAGAGACCCAGTACTTC. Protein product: CASSHPFRGSLAETQYF.

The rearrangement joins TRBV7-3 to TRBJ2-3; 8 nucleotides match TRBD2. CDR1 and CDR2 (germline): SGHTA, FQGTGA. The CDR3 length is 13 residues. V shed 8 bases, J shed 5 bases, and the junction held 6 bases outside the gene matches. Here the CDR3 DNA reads TGTGCCAGCTCCAGCGGGGGCAGAGATACGCAGTATTTT. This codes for CASSSGGRDTQYF. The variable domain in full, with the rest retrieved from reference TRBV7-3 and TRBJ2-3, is GAGVSQTPSNKVTEKGKYVELRCDPISGHTALYWYRQSLGQGPEFLIYFQGTGAADDSGLPNDRFFAVRPEGSVSTLKIQRTERGDSAVYLCASSSGGRDTQYFGPGTRLTVL.

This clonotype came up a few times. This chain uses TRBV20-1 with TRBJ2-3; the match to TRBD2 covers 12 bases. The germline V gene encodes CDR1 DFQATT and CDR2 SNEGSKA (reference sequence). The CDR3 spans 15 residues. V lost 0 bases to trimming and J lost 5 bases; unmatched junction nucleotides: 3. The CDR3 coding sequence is TGCAGTGCTAGAGATGCGGGACTAGCGGGAGATACGCAGTATTTT. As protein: CSARDAGLAGDTQYF.

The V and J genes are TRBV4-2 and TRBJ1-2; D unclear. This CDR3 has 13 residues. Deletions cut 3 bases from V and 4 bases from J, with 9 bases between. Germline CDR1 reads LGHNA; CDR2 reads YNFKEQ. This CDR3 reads CASSQLRGYGYTF. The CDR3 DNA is TGTGCCAGCAGCCAGCTACGGGGCTATGGCTACACCTTC.

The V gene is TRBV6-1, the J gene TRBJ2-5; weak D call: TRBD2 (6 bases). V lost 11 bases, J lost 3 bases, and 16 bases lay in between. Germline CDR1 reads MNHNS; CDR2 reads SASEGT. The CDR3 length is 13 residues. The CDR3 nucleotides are TGTGCCCTGCTGCCCGGGGGAGAAGAGACCCAGTACTTC. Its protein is CALLPGGEETQYF.

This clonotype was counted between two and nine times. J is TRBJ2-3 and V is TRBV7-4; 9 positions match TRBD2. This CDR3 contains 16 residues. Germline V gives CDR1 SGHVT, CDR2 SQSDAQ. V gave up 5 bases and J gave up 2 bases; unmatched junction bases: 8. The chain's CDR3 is CASSPQRGAYTDTQYF. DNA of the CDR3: TGTGCCAGCAGCCCGCAGCGGGGGGCGTACACAGATACGCAGTATTTT. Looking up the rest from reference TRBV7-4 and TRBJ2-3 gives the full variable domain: GAGVSQSPRYKVAKRGRDVALRCDSISGHVTLYWYRQTLGQGSEVLTYSQSDAQRDKSGRPSGRFSAERPERSVSTLKIQRTEQGDSAVYLCASSPQRGAYTDTQYFGPGTRLTVL.

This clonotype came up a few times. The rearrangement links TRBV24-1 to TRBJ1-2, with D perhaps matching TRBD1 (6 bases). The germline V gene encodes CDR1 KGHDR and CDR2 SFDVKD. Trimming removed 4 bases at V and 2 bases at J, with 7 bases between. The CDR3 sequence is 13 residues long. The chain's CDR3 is CATSDDRNYGYTF. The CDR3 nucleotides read TGTGCCACCAGTGACGACAGGAACTATGGCTACACCTTC.

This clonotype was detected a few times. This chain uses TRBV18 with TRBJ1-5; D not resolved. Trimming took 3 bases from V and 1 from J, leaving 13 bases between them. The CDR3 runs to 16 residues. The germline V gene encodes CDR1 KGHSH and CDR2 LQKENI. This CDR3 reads CASSPGILVSNQPQHF. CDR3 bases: TGTGCCAGCTCACCGGGTATTTTAGTCAGCAATCAGCCCCAGCATTTT.

CDR3 sequence reads: CASSQSDAGTQYF. The CDR3 DNA sequence: TGTGCCAGCAGCCAGTCAGATGCGGGGACCCAGTACTTC. The V and J genes are TRBV3-1 and TRBJ2-5; a possible D gene is TRBD2 (5 bases). Germline-derived CDR1 and CDR2 are LGHDT and YNNKEL (reference sequence). V gave up 3 bases and J gave up 7 bases, with 12 bases separating them. This CDR3 spans 13 amino acids.

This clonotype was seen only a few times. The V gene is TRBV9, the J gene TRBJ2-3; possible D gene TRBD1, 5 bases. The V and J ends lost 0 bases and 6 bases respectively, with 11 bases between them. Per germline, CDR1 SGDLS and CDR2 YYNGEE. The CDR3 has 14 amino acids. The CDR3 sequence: CASSVVPGFDTQYF. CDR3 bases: TGTGCCAGCAGCGTAGTTCCAGGGTTCGATACGCAGTATTTT.

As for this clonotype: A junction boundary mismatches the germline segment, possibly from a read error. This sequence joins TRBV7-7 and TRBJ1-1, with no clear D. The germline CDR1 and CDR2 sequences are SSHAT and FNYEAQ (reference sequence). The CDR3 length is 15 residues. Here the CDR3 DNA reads TGTGCTAGCAGCTTGATGGAGAACGAGAACACTGAAGCTTTCTTT. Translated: CASSLMENENTEAFF.

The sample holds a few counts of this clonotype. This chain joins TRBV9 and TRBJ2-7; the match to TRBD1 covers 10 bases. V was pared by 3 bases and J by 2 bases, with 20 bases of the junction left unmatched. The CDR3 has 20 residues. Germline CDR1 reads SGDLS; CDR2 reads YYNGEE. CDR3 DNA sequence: TGTGCCAGCAGCGGGAGGACCGGGACAGGGGACATAATCAACCCCTACGAGCAGTACTTC. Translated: CASSGRTGTGDIINPYEQYF.